A few counts support the clone carrying this T cell receptor (beta chain). Its antigen is undetermined. The sample belongs to a study of beta chain features in type 1 diabetes. At the level of the study: Across all samples, approximately 110,000,000 sorted cells were examined.

The whole isolated RNA underwent reverse transcription, so sequencing captured expressed TCRB transcripts. An average of about 960,000 reads was obtained from stem cell-like memory T cell samples. Profiling relied on immunoSEQ multiplex PCR, and the TCRdb table lists in-frame clones only, not all of them. The profile shows under 90,000 clones, roughly 30% of them singletons. General observations from the study: Across all four CD4+ subsets, people with type 1 diabetes showed modestly shorter TCRB CDR3s.

CDR1 SGHRS and CDR2 YFSETQ come from the germline V gene. V was pared by 2 bases and J by 0 bases, with 6 bases between. This CDR3 has 14 residues. The rearrangement uses TRBV5-1 and TRBJ2-1, with unresolved D. The source of this sequence is a woman under 30 in good health. Sequenced sample: stem cell memory CD4+ T cells from blood. The CDR3 DNA sequence: TGCGCCAGCAGCTTTGACAACTCCTACAATGAGCAGTTCTTC. It codes for CASSFDNSYNEQFF.